A single sample is the source of the 22 T cell receptor beta chains below, sequenced in a study of cytomegalovirus exposure and HLA in healthy donors. The PCR contained 60 Vbeta and 13 Jbeta primers. The data were produced by immunoSEQ multiplex PCR, yet TCRdb's version contains in-frame clones alone and is incomplete. The sample includes 150,000 to 200,000 clones, roughly 68% of them seen just once. Sequences were obtained from PBMCs. The receptors stem from a man aged 25-40 years in good health and CMV-seropositive.

This chain uses TRBV7-9 with TRBJ1-1, with a weak D call TRBD1 (5 bases). Germline CDR1 SEHNR, CDR2 FQNEAQ (reference sequence). The V end was cut by 0 bases, the J end by 6 bases, with 14 bases between. The CDR3 is 15 residues long. DNA for the CDR3: TGTGCCAGCAGCTTAGCGATTACAGGTAACGCTGAAGCTTTCTTT. Translated: CASSLAITGNAEAFF.

The chain is built from TRBV5-1 and TRBJ2-1; 13 positions agree with TRBD2. The CDR3 has 15 residues. V gave up 4 bases and J gave up 8 bases; unmatched junction bases: 6. Germline CDR1 and CDR2: SGHRS and YFSETQ. CDR3 coding DNA: TGCGCCAGCAGCGCAGGGACTAGCGGGGTAGATGAGCAGTTCTTC. Protein sequence: CASSAGTSGVDEQFF.

The gene calls are TRBV10-3 and TRBJ1-1, with D possibly being TRBD1 (5 bases). Per the germline V gene, CDR1 is ENHRY and CDR2 is SYGVKD. Trimming took 10 bases from V and 5 from J, leaving 23 bases between them. The CDR3 runs 15 residues. CDR3 amino acids: CATIGTDTVGTEAFF. CDR3 DNA sequence: TGTGCCACTATTGGGACTGACACGGTGGGGACTGAAGCTTTCTTT.

The chain recombines TRBV29-1 with TRBJ2-7, with 12 bases fitting TRBD1. This CDR3 region has 15 residues. With 5 bases clipped from V and 4 bases from J, the junction kept 9 bases outside the gene matches. From germline, CDR1 is SQVTM and CDR2 ANQGSEA. The CDR3 DNA follows: TGCAGCGTTAGGGACAGGGGGCGCCCGGCGTACGAGCAGTACTTC. Amino acid sequence: CSVRDRGRPAYEQYF.

The rearrangement links TRBV5-4 to TRBJ2-2; 12 nucleotides match TRBD2. The CDR3 length is 16 residues. J was trimmed by 8 bases and V by 4 bases; bases with no gene match: 9. Germline assignment: CDR1 SGHNT and CDR2 YYREEE (reference sequence). The CDR3 DNA reads TGTGCCAGCAGCCCCGAAGCCGGACTAGCGGGAGGGGAGCTGTTTTTT. Residues: CASSPEAGLAGGELFF.

This clone turned up a few times. This chain uses TRBV19 with TRBJ2-7; D remains unclear. V was pared by 6 bases and J by 0 bases, with 6 bases between. CDR3 length: 12 amino acids. CDR1 is LNHDA and CDR2 is SQIVND in the germline V gene (reference sequence). The CDR3 loop is CASSLDSYEQYF. In nucleotides, the CDR3 is TGTGCCAGTAGCCTAGACTCCTACGAGCAGTACTTC.

The sample holds one count of this clone. The V gene is TRBV5-1, the J gene TRBJ2-7; 9 bases fit TRBD1. Germline-derived CDR1 and CDR2 are SGHRS and YFSETQ. The J segment lost 0 bases and the V segment lost 0 bases, leaving 1 base of the junction unmatched. The CDR3 extends over 15 amino acids. CDR3 nucleotide sequence: TGCGCCAGCAGCTTGGGGGGACAGGGCTCCTACGAGCAGTACTTC. Encoded protein: CASSLGGQGSYEQYF.

This sequence joins TRBV27 and TRBJ2-2; possibly TRBD1 for D (6 bases). The ends were cut back, 7 bases at V and 1 base at J, with 7 bases in the middle. CDR1 is MNHEY, CDR2 SMNVEV, per germline (reference sequence). The CDR3 loop spans 13 amino acids. For the CDR3, the DNA is TGTGCCAGCAAGGGACAGAACACCGGGGAGCTGTTTTTT. Translating gives CASKGQNTGELFF.

The chain has TRBV7-2 and TRBJ2-1; the match to TRBD1 covers 7 bases. The CDR3 runs to 14 residues. Germline V lookup: CDR1 SGHTA, CDR2 FQGNSA. J was trimmed by 7 bases and V by 4 bases; bases with no gene match: 7. The CDR3 loop is CASSYWTGRNEQFF. The CDR3 DNA reads TGTGCCAGCAGCTACTGGACAGGTAGGAATGAGCAGTTCTTC.

The V gene is TRBV30, the J gene TRBJ2-7; TRBD1 might be the D (6 bases). This CDR3 region has 13 residues. Per the germline V gene, CDR1 is GTSNPN and CDR2 is SVGIG (reference sequence). V gave up 4 bases and J gave up 5 bases, with 15 bases separating them. The CDR3 DNA sequence: TGTGCCTGGAACCGGGACATAAGGAACGAGCAGTACTTC. Translation gives CAWNRDIRNEQYF.

The rearrangement links TRBV7-9 to TRBJ2-4; D possibly corresponds to TRBD1 (6 bases). The CDR3 totals 16 residues. CDR1 and CDR2 (germline): SEHNR, FQNEAQ (reference sequence). Trimming left V 5 bases short and J 5 bases short, with 19 bases between. In nucleotides, the CDR3 is TGTGCCAGCAGCCGAACAGGGTCGATGATTGAAAACATTCAGTACTTC. Protein product: CASSRTGSMIENIQYF.

The chain links TRBV6-6 to TRBJ2-5; D might be TRBD2 (6 bases). V was pared by 3 bases and J by 5 bases, with 10 bases between. The CDR3 is made up of 13 amino acids. The germline V gene has CDR1 MNHNY and CDR2 SVGAGI (reference sequence). This CDR3 reads CASSYGAGETQYF. CDR3 nucleotide sequence: TGTGCCAGCAGTTATGGCGCGGGGGAGACCCAGTACTTC.

The genes are TRBV25-1 and TRBJ2-5, with D possibly being TRBD2 (6 bases). The length of the CDR3 is 15 residues. Trimming removed 0 bases from V and 2 bases from J, with 10 bases in between. In germline, CDR1 is MGHDK, CDR2 SYGVNS. CDR3 residues: CASSEYGTHQETQYF. In DNA form, the CDR3 reads TGTGCCAGCAGTGAATACGGGACTCATCAAGAGACCCAGTACTTC.

This clone was counted between two and nine times. The chain has TRBV6-1 and TRBJ2-1, with 9 bases aligning to TRBD2. Germline lookup yields CDR1 MNHNS and CDR2 SASEGT. This CDR3 is built from 15 residues. V lost 5 bases, J lost 2 bases, and 4 bases stayed unmatched. In DNA, the CDR3 is TGTGCCAGCAGTCACATAGCGGGGGCCTACAATGAGCAGTTCTTC. Protein: CASSHIAGAYNEQFF.

The rearrangement joins TRBV5-8 to TRBJ2-1; D possibly corresponds to TRBD2 (6 bases). V was cut by 4 bases and J by 6 bases, with 11 bases left in between. Germline V gene lookup returns CDR1 SGHTS and CDR2 YDEGEE. The CDR3 sequence is 13 residues long. The CDR3 spells CASSHTSPNEQFF. The DNA for the CDR3 is TGTGCCAGCAGCCATACTAGCCCCAATGAGCAGTTCTTC.

The gene calls are TRBV19 and TRBJ1-2; 9 bases are a match to TRBD1. The CDR3 length is 16 residues. The germline gives CDR1 LNHDA, CDR2 SQIVND (reference sequence). V shed 5 bases, J shed 5 bases, and the junction held 12 bases outside the gene matches. The CDR3 DNA sequence: TGTGCCAGTAGTGCCATCCGGGACAGGGAAGAGTATGGCTACACCTTC. Translation gives CASSAIRDREEYGYTF.

This chain links TRBV2 with TRBJ1-1; D not resolved. The V gene's germline CDR1 is SNHLY and CDR2 FYNNEI. CDR3 size: 14 residues. The germline V and J ends were trimmed by 0 bases and 3 bases, with 8 bases remaining between them. The CDR3, as DNA: TGTGCCAGCAGTGAAGCGCGTGGTTACACTGAAGCTTTCTTT. Its translation: CASSEARGYTEAFF.

The CDR3 loop reads CASRTSGSADTQYF. CDR3 coding DNA: TGCGCCAGCAGGACTAGCGGGAGCGCAGATACGCAGTATTTT. This sequence joins TRBV4-1 and TRBJ2-3; 12 bases line up with TRBD2. Germline loops: CDR1 MGHRA, CDR2 YSYEKL. Trimming at V came to 6 bases and at J to 4 bases, leaving 2 bases not matched to a gene. This CDR3 comprises 14 residues.

This clone has only one observation. This rearrangement joins TRBV7-2 to TRBJ1-1, with D maybe TRBD1 (6 bases). The germline V and J ends were trimmed by 5 bases and 4 bases, with 14 bases remaining between them. This CDR3 has 14 amino acids. Germline CDR1 is SGHTA and CDR2 is FQGNSA. For the CDR3, the DNA is TGTGCCAGCAGCACAATGCAGGGGTTCACTGAAGCTTTCTTT. Translating it yields CASSTMQGFTEAFF.

The chain joins TRBV6-6 to TRBJ2-1; D is unresolved. V was clipped by 7 bases and J by 6 bases, with 10 bases between them. This CDR3 has 12 residues. The germline CDR1 and CDR2 sequences are MNHNY and SVGAGI (reference sequence). This chain's CDR3 is CASTISRNEQFF. In DNA, the CDR3 is TGTGCCAGCACCATCAGTCGCAATGAGCAGTTCTTC.

The V and J genes are TRBV28 and TRBJ1-5, with D possibly TRBD1 on 6 matching bases. Germline V lookup: CDR1 MDHEN, CDR2 SYDVKM. CDR3 size: 17 residues. Between the trimmed V and J ends, which lost 4 bases and 0 bases, there was a span of 16 bases. CDR3 loop: CASSSPQGTLSNQPQHF. Written as DNA, the CDR3 is TGTGCCAGCAGTTCCCCACAGGGAACCCTTAGCAATCAGCCCCAGCATTTT.

V usage is TRBV30 and J usage is TRBJ2-7, with 9 bases lining up with TRBD2. Per germline, CDR1 GTSNPN and CDR2 SVGIG (reference sequence). The CDR3 loop spans 15 amino acids. V lost 0 bases and J lost 5; bases outside the gene matches: 8. CDR3 amino acids: CAWSVASSGMDEQYF. The CDR3 coding sequence is TGTGCCTGGAGTGTGGCGTCTAGCGGGATGGACGAGCAGTACTTC.